The 23 T cell receptor beta chains in this list originate from one sample, sequenced in a study of CD8 T cells in Susac syndrome. Reverse transcription of about 0.45 to 1 ug RNA used random hexamers. TCRdb reprocessed the immunoSEQ multiplex PCR reads via MiXCR and lists one record per CDR3 protein. The data show roughly 120,000 distinct CDR3 sequences, approximately 94% seen once. Sample: CD4+ T cells from PBMCs. The receptors originated from a human donor with multiple sclerosis.

The gene calls are TRBV20-1 and TRBJ2-3; no clear D. The V gene lost 3 bases and the J gene lost 3 bases, with 7 bases spanning the gap. The CDR3 is 12 residues long. The V gene's germline CDR1 is DFQATT and CDR2 SNEGSKA (reference sequence). Here the CDR3 reads CSASSETDTQYF. CDR3 sequence (DNA): TGCAGTGCTAGCTCGGAGACAGATACGCAGTATTTT.

The chain couples TRBV6-2 or TRBV6-3 to TRBJ2-3, with TRBD2 as a possible D gene (7 bases). V was cut by 6 bases and J by 7 bases, with 26 bases left in between. The CDR3 totals 17 residues. Germline V gene data show CDR1 as MNHEY and CDR2 as SVGEGT. The CDR3 DNA reads TGTGCCAGCAGCCCCTTTCAGGCGGGGGCCTCAGGAAATACGCAGTATTTT. Translated: CASSPFQAGASGNTQYF.

This chain links TRBV30 with TRBJ2-7; D is unresolved. Trimming took off 5 bases at V and 5 bases at J, with 16 bases between the two ends. Looked up from germline, CDR1 is GTSNPN and CDR2 is SVGIG (reference sequence). This CDR3 has 13 amino acids. The CDR3 DNA reads TGTGCCTGGGGGAAAGGTTCTGGCAACGAGCAGTACTTC. Its protein is CAWGKGSGNEQYF. The complete variable domain, with remaining parts taken from reference TRBV30 and TRBJ2-7, reads SQTIHQWPATLVQPVGSPLSLECTVEGTSNPNLYWYRQAAGRGLQLLFYSVGIGQISSEVPQNLSASRPQDRQFILSSKKLLLSDSGFYLCAWGKGSGNEQYFGPGTRLTVT.

The chain combines TRBV5-1 with TRBJ2-5; 9 bases line up with TRBD2. Germline CDR1 and CDR2: SGHRS and YFSETQ. The CDR3 runs 16 residues. The V and J ends lost 1 base and 5 bases, in that order; junction bases with no gene match: 9. Here the CDR3 reads CASSLFGGGAVETQYF. The CDR3 coding sequence is TGCGCCAGCAGCTTGTTCGGCGGGGGGGCCGTTGAGACCCAGTACTTC.

The rearrangement uses TRBV4-2 and TRBJ2-1; TRBD2 aligns across 10 bases. Germline V gene sequence: CDR1 LGHNA, CDR2 YNFKEQ. The CDR3 runs to 16 residues. J gave up 8 bases and V 4 bases, and 11 bases lay outside the gene matches. CDR3 bases: TGTGCCAGCAGCCGGATCGGGACTAGCGCCGGGGATGAGCAGTTCTTC. Protein sequence: CASSRIGTSAGDEQFF.

In DNA form, the CDR3 reads TGCGCCAGCAGCCCAATGGGAGGGGCAGGGGACACTGAAGCTTTCTTT. Its translation is CASSPMGGAGDTEAFF. The rearrangement uses TRBV23-1 and TRBJ1-1, with D possibly being TRBD1 (6 bases). TRBV23-1 is an ORF, and what it does is uncertain. The V end was cut by 6 bases, the J end by 3 bases, with 20 bases between. The CDR3 consists of 16 residues.

This chain links TRBV5-1 with TRBJ1-3; D may be TRBD1 (5 bases). V was shortened by 4 bases and J by 0 bases, with 11 bases between the two germline ends. CDR1 and CDR2 (germline): SGHRS, YFSETQ. This CDR3 spans 15 amino acids. CDR3 region: CASSVGGSSGNTIYF. CDR3 DNA: TGCGCCAGCAGCGTGGGGGGGAGCTCTGGAAACACCATATATTTT. Using reference TRBV5-1 and TRBJ1-3 for the parts outside the CDR3, the full variable domain is KAGVTQTPRYLIKTRGQQVTLSCSPISGHRSVSWYQQTPGQGLQFLFEYFSETQRNKGNFPGRFSGRQFSNSRSEMNVSTLELGDSALYLCASSVGGSSGNTIYFGEGSWLTVV.

This chain joins TRBV20-1 and TRBJ1-5; D is ambiguous. Trimming left V 3 bases short and J 3 bases short, with 9 bases between. Germline lookup yields CDR1 DFQATT and CDR2 SNEGSKA (reference sequence). This CDR3 is built from 13 residues. CDR3 protein: CSASQTINQPQHF. CDR3 DNA: TGCAGTGCTAGTCAGACCATCAATCAGCCCCAGCATTTT.

V and J are TRBV5-1 and TRBJ2-7; 7 bases map to TRBD2. Germline CDR1 SGHRS, CDR2 YFSETQ. The V and J ends lost 2 bases and 7 bases, in that order; junction bases with no gene match: 12. The CDR3 totals 15 residues. The CDR3 DNA is TGCGCCAGCAGCTTCGGACCGTCCGCGGGAGAGGAGCAGTACTTC. It encodes CASSFGPSAGEEQYF. Filled out from reference TRBV5-1 and TRBJ2-7, the complete variable domain reads KAGVTQTPRYLIKTRGQQVTLSCSPISGHRSVSWYQQTPGQGLQFLFEYFSETQRNKGNFPGRFSGRQFSNSRSEMNVSTLELGDSALYLCASSFGPSAGEEQYFGPGTRLTVT.

The rearrangement joins TRBV20-1 to TRBJ2-7, with 12 nucleotides matching TRBD1. In germline, CDR1 is DFQATT, CDR2 SNEGSKA (reference sequence). V shed 5 bases, J shed 3 bases, and the junction held 2 bases outside the gene matches. The CDR3 is 13 residues long. The CDR3 region has the DNA TGCAGTGCTGGGACAGGGGGCCGCTACGAGCAGTACTTC. This sequence encodes CSAGTGGRYEQYF.

This chain links TRBV7-2 with TRBJ2-7, with D possibly being TRBD1 (5 bases). V gave up 5 bases and J gave up 2 bases, with 16 bases separating them. This CDR3 contains 15 residues. Looked up from germline, CDR1 is SGHTA and CDR2 is FQGNSA. The CDR3 spells CASSLLDRTPYEQYF. The CDR3 bases are TGTGCCAGCAGCCTACTTGACAGAACACCCTACGAGCAGTACTTC.

This chain joins TRBV18 and TRBJ2-5; 9 bases fit TRBD1. Germline V gene lookup returns CDR1 KGHSH and CDR2 LQKENI. V trimming: 4 bases; J trimming: 5 bases; junction bases outside the gene matches: 11. This CDR3 contains 16 residues. The CDR3 protein is CASSQIPGQGEETQYF. The CDR3 coding sequence is TGTGCCAGCTCACAAATACCGGGACAGGGAGAGGAGACCCAGTACTTC. The full variable domain, its missing parts supplied by reference TRBV18 and TRBJ2-5, is NAGVMQNPRHLVRRRGQEARLRCSPMKGHSHVYWYRQLPEEGLKFMVYLQKENIIDESGMPKERFSAEFPKEGPSILRIQQVVRGDSAAYFCASSQIPGQGEETQYFGPGTRLLVL.

The V and J genes are TRBV25-1 and TRBJ2-1; weak D call: TRBD2 (6 bases). CDR3 length: 16 amino acids. Germline V gene lookup returns CDR1 MGHDK and CDR2 SYGVNS. V lost 5 bases and J lost 10, with 24 bases in between. The CDR3 nucleotides are TGTGCCAGCAGTTCCCGAAAACCCGGGACTCGAAAAGAGCAGTTCTTC. This sequence encodes CASSSRKPGTRKEQFF.

This chain links TRBV4-2 with TRBJ2-1, with TRBD2 identical over 13 bases. In germline, CDR1 is LGHNA, CDR2 YNFKEQ. The CDR3 spans 16 residues. The J segment lost 7 bases and the V segment lost 0 bases, leaving 3 bases of the junction unmatched. Here the CDR3 reads CASSQDPGLAGNEQFF. The CDR3 DNA reads TGTGCCAGCAGCCAAGATCCGGGACTAGCGGGGAATGAGCAGTTCTTC.

The V gene is TRBV30, the J gene TRBJ2-7, with D possibly being TRBD1 or TRBD2 (5 bases each). V lost 8 bases and J lost 6, with 23 bases in between. CDR3 length: 14 amino acids. The V gene's germline CDR1 is GTSNPN and CDR2 SVGIG (reference sequence). The DNA for the CDR3 is TGTGCCGGACTCTCGAGAGGGGCGGTTGGCGAGCAGTACTTC. Translated: CAGLSRGAVGEQYF.

The chain has TRBV3-1 and TRBJ1-1; tentative D call: TRBD1 (6 bases). Germline values: CDR1 LGHDT, CDR2 YNNKEL (reference sequence). The CDR3 is made up of 12 amino acids. Trimming took 2 bases from V and 11 from J, leaving 12 bases between them. The CDR3 coding sequence is TGTGCCAGCAGCCAACAGGGGCGTAAGGCTTTCTTT. Protein product: CASSQQGRKAFF. The whole variable domain, filled in from reference TRBV3-1 and TRBJ1-1, reads DTAVSQTPKYLVTQMGNDKSIKCEQNLGHDTMYWYKQDSKKFLKIMFSYNNKELIINETVPNRFSPKSPDKAHLNLHINSLELGDSAVYFCASSQQGRKAFFGQGTRLTVV.

The V call is TRBV20-1, the J call TRBJ2-7, with D tentatively TRBD2 (6 bases). The CDR3 has 13 amino acids. Trimming stripped 0 bases from V and 7 bases from J, with 13 bases between. Germline CDR1 is DFQATT and CDR2 is SNEGSKA (reference sequence). The CDR3 protein is CSARDGSRLEQYF. Here the CDR3 DNA reads TGCAGTGCTAGAGACGGGAGCCGGTTGGAGCAGTACTTC.

The chain joins TRBV7-2 to TRBJ2-1, with 8 positions matching TRBD2. Unmatched junction bases numbered 14, after V lost 4 bases and J lost 6 bases. CDR1 is SGHTA and CDR2 is FQGNSA in the germline V gene. CDR3 size: 17 residues. This CDR3 is CASSSPGGRGGRNEQFF. The CDR3 nucleotides are TGTGCCAGCAGCTCCCCCGGGGGACGGGGGGGCCGCAATGAGCAGTTCTTC. Variable domain in full (rest from reference TRBV7-2 and TRBJ2-1): GAGVSQSPSNKVTEKGKDVELRCDPISGHTALYWYRQSLGQGLEFLIYFQGNSAPDKSGLPSDRFSAERTGGSVSTLTIQRTQQEDSAVYLCASSSPGGRGGRNEQFFGPGTRLTVL.

This chain connects TRBV6-1 to TRBJ1-6; tentative D call: TRBD1 (5 bases). V dropped 7 bases and J dropped 0 bases, with 13 bases sitting between them. The CDR3 has 16 amino acids. CDR1 is MNHNS, CDR2 SASEGT, per germline. DNA of the CDR3: TGTGCCAGCACCCTGGGTCAGGGCTCCTATAATTCACCCCTCCACTTT. Its protein is CASTLGQGSYNSPLHF.

This CDR3 is CASSQDNRPTGELFF. CDR3 in DNA: TGTGCCAGCAGCCAAGATAACAGGCCAACCGGGGAGCTGTTTTTT. V usage is TRBV3-1 and J usage is TRBJ2-2; possibly TRBD1 for D (5 bases). The CDR3 is 15 residues long. The germline V gene encodes CDR1 LGHDT and CDR2 YNNKEL (reference sequence). Deletions cut 0 bases from V and 5 bases from J, with 10 bases between.

The V call is TRBV14, the J call TRBJ2-1; 7 positions match TRBD2. The germline V gene has CDR1 SGHDN and CDR2 FVKESK. V gave up 4 bases and J gave up 7 bases; unmatched junction bases: 10. The CDR3 covers 15 residues. CDR3 sequence reads: CASSPSLLGGNEQFF. CDR3 bases: TGTGCCAGCAGCCCCTCTTTGCTGGGGGGGAATGAGCAGTTCTTC. Full variable domain (rest looked up from reference TRBV14 and TRBJ2-1): EAGVTQFPSHSVIEKGQTVTLRCDPISGHDNLYWYRRVMGKEIKFLLHFVKESKQDESGMPNNRFLAERTGGTYSTLKVQPAELEDSGVYFCASSPSLLGGNEQFFGPGTRLTVL.

This chain links TRBV24-1 with TRBJ2-2; perhaps D is TRBD1 or TRBD2 (5 bases each). The CDR3 totals 17 residues. V was cut by 4 bases and J by 4 bases, with 18 bases left in between. Germline loops: CDR1 KGHDR, CDR2 SFDVKD. As DNA, the CDR3 is TGTGCCACCAGTGACCGGGGCGTGAAGCCAGGCACCGGGGAGCTGTTTTTT. Protein product: CATSDRGVKPGTGELFF.

The chain uses TRBV28 and TRBJ1-1; D gene ambiguous. Per the germline V gene, CDR1 is MDHEN and CDR2 is SYDVKM. The germline V and J ends were trimmed by 6 bases and 0 bases, with 5 bases remaining between them. The CDR3 consists of 12 residues. CDR3 region: CASRGMNTEAFF. In nucleotides, the CDR3 is TGTGCCAGCAGGGGAATGAACACTGAAGCTTTCTTT. Full variable domain (outside the CDR3, taken from reference TRBV28 and TRBJ1-1): DVKVTQSSRYLVKRTGEKVFLECVQDMDHENMFWYRQDPGLGLRLIYFSYDVKMKEKGDIPEGYSVSREKKERFSLILESASTNQTSMYLCASRGMNTEAFFGQGTRLTVV.